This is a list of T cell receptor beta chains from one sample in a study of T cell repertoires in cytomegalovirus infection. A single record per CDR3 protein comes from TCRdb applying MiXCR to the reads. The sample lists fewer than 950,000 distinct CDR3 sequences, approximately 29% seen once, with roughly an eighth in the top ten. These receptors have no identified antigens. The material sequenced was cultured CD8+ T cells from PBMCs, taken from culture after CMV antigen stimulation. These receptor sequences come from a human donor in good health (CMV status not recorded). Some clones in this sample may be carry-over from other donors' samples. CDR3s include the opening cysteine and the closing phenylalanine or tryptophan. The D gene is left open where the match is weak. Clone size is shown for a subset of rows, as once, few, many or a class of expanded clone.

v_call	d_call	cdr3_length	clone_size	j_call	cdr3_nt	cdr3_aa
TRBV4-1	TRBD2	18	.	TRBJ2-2	TGCGCCAGCAGCCAAGGAATCATAGCGGGGGGCAACACCGGGGAGCTGTTTTTT	CASSQGIIAGGNTGELFF
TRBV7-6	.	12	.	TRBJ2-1	TGTGCCAGCAGCTTGGACGGAAGAGAGCAGTTCTTC	CASSLDGREQFF
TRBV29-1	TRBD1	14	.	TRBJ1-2	TGCAGCGTCGCCGGGACAGGGGATATCTATGGCTACACCTTC	CSVAGTGDIYGYTF
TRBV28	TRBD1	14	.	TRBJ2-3	TGTGCCAGCAGCCAGACAGGGGGCGATTATACGCAGTATTTT	CASSQTGGDYTQYF
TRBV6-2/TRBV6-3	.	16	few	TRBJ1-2	TGTGCCAGACCCCCCTCGATCAACTTAGCTAACTATGGCTACACCTTC	CARPPSINLANYGYTF
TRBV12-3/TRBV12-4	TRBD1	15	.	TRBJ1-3	TGTGCCAGCAGGGAACAGGGGGGGTCTGGAAACACCATATATTTT	CASREQGGSGNTIYF
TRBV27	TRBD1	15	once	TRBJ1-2	TGTGCCAGCAGTTTGTTGGGGGACAGGGGACATGGCTACACCTTC	CASSLLGDRGHGYTF
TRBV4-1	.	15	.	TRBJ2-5	TGCGCCAGCAGCCAAGGGGTGGGGGTCCAAGAGACCCAGTACTTC	CASSQGVGVQETQYF
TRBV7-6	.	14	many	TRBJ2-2	TGTGCCAGCAGCGGCACCTCCCTTACCGGGGAGCTGTTTTTT	CASSGTSLTGELFF
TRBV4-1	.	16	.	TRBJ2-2	TGCGCCAGCAGCCAACATCCGGGAACAAACACCGGGGAGCTGTTTTTT	CASSQHPGTNTGELFF
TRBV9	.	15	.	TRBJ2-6	TGTGCCAGCAGCGTAGGAGACTCTGGGGCCAACGTCCTGACTTTC	CASSVGDSGANVLTF
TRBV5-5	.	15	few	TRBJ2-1	TGTGCCAGCAGCTTGGGGGACCAAGCAGGCAATGAGCAGTTCTTC	CASSLGDQAGNEQFF
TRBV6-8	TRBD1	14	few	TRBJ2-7	TGTGCCAGCAGCGGGGACAGGGGTTTGTACGAGCAGTACTTC	CASSGDRGLYEQYF
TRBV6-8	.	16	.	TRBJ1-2	TGTGCCAGCAGTTACTCGCTGAGCCGGACCGGGTATGGCTACACCTTC	CASSYSLSRTGYGYTF
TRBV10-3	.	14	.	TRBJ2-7	TGTGCCATCAGTGAGCCGGACGGCAGATACGAGCAGTACTTC	CAISEPDGRYEQYF
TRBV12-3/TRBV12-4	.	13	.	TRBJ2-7	TGTGCCAGCAGTTTGACTAGTTTCTACGAGCAGTACTTC	CASSLTSFYEQYF
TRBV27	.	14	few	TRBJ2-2	TGTGCCAGCAGTCACCGGGGATACACCGGGGAGCTGTTTTTT	CASSHRGYTGELFF
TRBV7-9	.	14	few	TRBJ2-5	TGTGCCAGCAGCTCGTGGGAGAGTCAAGAGACCCAGTACTTC	CASSSWESQETQYF
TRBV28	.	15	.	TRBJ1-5	TGTGCCAGCCTTGAGCGGGGGTTGGGCTATCAGCCCCAGCATTTT	CASLERGLGYQPQHF
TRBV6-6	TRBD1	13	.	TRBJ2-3	TGTGCCAGCAGTGCGACAGGGTTACATACGCAGTATTTT	CASSATGLHTQYF
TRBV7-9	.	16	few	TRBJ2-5	TGTGCCAGCAGCCCCCCGGCCGGGAATCCCAAAGAGACCCAGTACTTC	CASSPPAGNPKETQYF
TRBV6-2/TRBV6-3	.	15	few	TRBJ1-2	TGTGCCAGCATGGAATCGGAGGGACCTGGCTATGGCTACACCTTC	CASMESEGPGYGYTF
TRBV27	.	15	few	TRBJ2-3	TGTGCCAGCAGCTCACGGGGACCAAGGGCAGATACGCAGTATTTT	CASSSRGPRADTQYF
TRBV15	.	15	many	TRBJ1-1	TGTGCCACCAGCAGAGGGTGGAGGGGGAAAACTGAAGCTTTCTTT	CATSRGWRGKTEAFF
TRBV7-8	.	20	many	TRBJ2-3	TGTGCCAGCAGCACTCAACCCAGTTGGGGACGTACAGGGAGCACAGATACGCAGTATTTT	CASSTQPSWGRTGSTDTQYF
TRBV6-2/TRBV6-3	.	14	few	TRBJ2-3	TGTGCCAGCAGTTCGACAACGAGCACAGATACGCAGTATTTT	CASSSTTSTDTQYF
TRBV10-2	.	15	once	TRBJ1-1	TGCGCCAGCAGTGAGTCGCCCCGGGGATGGCCTGAAGCTTTCTTT	CASSESPRGWPEAFF
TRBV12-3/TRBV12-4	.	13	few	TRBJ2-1	TGTGCCAGCAGTTTAGGAGAGGCAGACCAGCAGTTCTTC	CASSLGEADQQFF
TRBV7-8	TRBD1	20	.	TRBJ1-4	TGTGCCAGCAGCTTCCGAAGTTGGGGACAGACCCTCCCAACTAATGAAAAACTGTTTTTT	CASSFRSWGQTLPTNEKLFF
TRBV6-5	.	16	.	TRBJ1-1	TGTGCCAGCAAACCTGGACAGCGCTTAATGAACACTGAAGCTTTCTTT	CASKPGQRLMNTEAFF
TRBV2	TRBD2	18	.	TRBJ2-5	TGTGCCAGCAGTGAGGAACTAGCGGGGGGACCCCACCAAGAGACCCAGTACTTC	CASSEELAGGPHQETQYF
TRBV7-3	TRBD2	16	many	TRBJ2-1	TGTGCCAGCAGCCCGGGACTAGCGGGGACCTACAATGAGCAGTTCTTC	CASSPGLAGTYNEQFF
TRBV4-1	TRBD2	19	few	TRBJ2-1	TGCGCCAGCAGCCAAGTCCCTAGCGGGGGGTCCCTCTCCTACAATGAGCAGTTCTTC	CASSQVPSGGSLSYNEQFF
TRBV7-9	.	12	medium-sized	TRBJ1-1	TGTGCCAGCAGTTTTGGGAACACTGAAGCTTTCTTT	CASSFGNTEAFF
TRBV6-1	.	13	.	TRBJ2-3	TGTGCCAGCAGTTCCCGACTACTAGATACGCAGTATTTT	CASSSRLLDTQYF
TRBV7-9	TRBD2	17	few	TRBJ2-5	TGTGCCAGCAGCTACGGGGCACGACTAGCGGGGGAAGAGACCCAGTACTTC	CASSYGARLAGEETQYF
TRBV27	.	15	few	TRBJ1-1	TGTGCCAGCAGTTTAATTTCCGTGCCGAACACTGAAGCTTTCTTT	CASSLISVPNTEAFF
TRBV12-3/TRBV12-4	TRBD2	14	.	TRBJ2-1	TGTGCCAGCAGTTTATGGGACTACTACAATGAGCAGTTCTTC	CASSLWDYYNEQFF
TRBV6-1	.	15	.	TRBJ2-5	TGTGCCAGCAGTGAACAACCGGTGTTGAGCGAGACCCAGTACTTC	CASSEQPVLSETQYF
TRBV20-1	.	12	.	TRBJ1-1	TGCAGTGCTCCCCCAAGCAGCACTGAAGCTTTCTTT	CSAPPSSTEAFF
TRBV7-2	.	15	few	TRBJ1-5	TGTGCCAGCAGCCTCCAGGACTCTTTCAATCAGCCCCAGCATTTT	CASSLQDSFNQPQHF
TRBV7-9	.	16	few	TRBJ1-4	TGTGCCAGCAGCGGCATGGTGGGTAGGGGGAATGAAAAACTGTTTTTT	CASSGMVGRGNEKLFF